The source of this T cell receptor beta chain is a study of identical twins. This clonotype was detected only a few times. Germline values: CDR1 SEHNR, CDR2 FQNEAQ (reference sequence). V lost 4 bases, J lost 3 bases, and 14 bases lay in between. The CDR3 is made up of 15 amino acids. A single record per CDR3 protein comes from TCRdb applying MiXCR to the 5' RACE reads. The table has 690,000 or so distinct CDR3 sequences, 8.6% seen once. The same data also contributed to another study, on yellow fever vaccine responses in identical twins.

The receptor's source is a woman aged 18-29 years in good health. The chain combines TRBV7-9 with TRBJ2-3; D might be TRBD1 (6 bases). The material sequenced was PBMCs. The CDR3 spells CASSWKSGATDTQYF. The DNA for the CDR3 is TGTGCCAGCAGCTGGAAATCAGGGGCGACAGATACGCAGTATTTT.